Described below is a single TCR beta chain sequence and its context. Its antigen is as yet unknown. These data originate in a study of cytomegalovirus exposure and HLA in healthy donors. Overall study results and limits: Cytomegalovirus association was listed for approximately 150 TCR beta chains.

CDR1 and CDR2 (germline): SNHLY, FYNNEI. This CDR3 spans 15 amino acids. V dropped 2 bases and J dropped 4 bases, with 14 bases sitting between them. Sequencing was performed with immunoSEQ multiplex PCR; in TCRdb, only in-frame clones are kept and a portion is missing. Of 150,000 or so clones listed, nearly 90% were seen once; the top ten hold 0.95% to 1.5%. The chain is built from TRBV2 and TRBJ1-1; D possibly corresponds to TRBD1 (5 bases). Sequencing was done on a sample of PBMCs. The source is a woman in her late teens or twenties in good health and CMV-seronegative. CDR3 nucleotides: TGTGCCAGCAGTGAATATGCAGCCGGGGGCACTGAAGCTTTCTTT. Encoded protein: CASSEYAAGGTEAFF.